What follows are 27 T cell receptor beta chains derived from one specimen sequenced in a study of T cells in Graves' hyperthyroidism and ophthalmopathy. Amplified regions were TCR beta CDR3 sequences from RNA transcripts. A set of HTBI primers served as the primers for a first-round RT-PCR of the TCR CDR3. TCRdb used MiXCR to reprocess the multiplex PCR reads, holding one entry per CDR3 protein. The table has approximately 300,000 distinct CDR3 sequences, approximately 18% seen once. Sequenced input: blood. These receptors all come from a man aged 45-65 years with Graves' ophthalmopathy.

V gene TRBV5-6 combines with J gene TRBJ2-2; D gene uncertain. Trimming left V 2 bases short and J 6 bases short, with 11 bases between. From germline, CDR1 is SGHDT and CDR2 YYEEEE. The CDR3 runs to 14 residues. The CDR3 coding sequence is TGTGCCAGCAGCTTCGGGCAAGTTCCCGGGGAGCTGTTTTTT. Its protein product is CASSFGQVPGELFF.

This clonotype came up many times. The chain employs TRBV28 and TRBJ2-7, with D hard to call. CDR1 is MDHEN and CDR2 is SYDVKM in the germline V gene. V was pared by 3 bases and J by 2 bases, with 14 bases between. This CDR3 spans 15 amino acids. The CDR3 region has the DNA TGTGCCAGCAGTTTTATGGCAGGTGCCACCTACGAGCAGTACTTC. It encodes CASSFMAGATYEQYF.

The CDR3 DNA follows: TGTGCCACCAGTGATTTAAGGGAGGATGAGCAGTACTTC. Amino acids: CATSDLREDEQYF. V and J are TRBV24-1 and TRBJ2-7; maybe TRBD2 (6 bases). The CDR3 consists of 13 residues. Deletions cut 1 base from V and 7 bases from J, with 10 bases between. Germline CDR1 reads KGHDR; CDR2 reads SFDVKD.

This clonotype was found a few times. This chain uses TRBV28 with TRBJ1-6, with TRBD1 identical over 8 bases. Germline CDR1 MDHEN, CDR2 SYDVKM. J lost 9 bases, V lost 3 bases, and 10 bases had no gene match. The CDR3 contains 16 residues. The CDR3 is CASSLIRGQGTSPLHF. CDR3 coding DNA: TGTGCCAGCAGTTTGATTCGCGGACAGGGAACTTCACCCCTCCACTTT. The variable domain in full, with the rest retrieved from reference TRBV28 and TRBJ1-6, is DVKVTQSSRYLVKRTGEKVFLECVQDMDHENMFWYRQDPGLGLRLIYFSYDVKMKEKGDIPEGYSVSREKKERFSLILESASTNQTSMYLCASSLIRGQGTSPLHFGNGTRLTVT.

The J gene is TRBJ1-5, the V gene TRBV27; tentatively, D is TRBD1 (5 bases). The V gene lost 4 bases and the J gene lost 2 bases, with 15 bases spanning the gap. The germline CDR1 and CDR2 sequences are MNHEY and SMNVEV (reference sequence). The CDR3 runs to 16 residues. For the CDR3, the DNA is TGTGCCAGCAGTTCCGCGGACAACTCGGGCAATCAGCCCCAGCATTTT. This translates into CASSSADNSGNQPQHF.

This clonotype came up a few times. This sequence joins TRBV28 and TRBJ1-5; the match to TRBD1 covers 7 bases. V lost 10 bases, J lost 3 bases, and 6 bases stayed unmatched. Germline V CDR1 and CDR2: MDHEN, SYDVKM. The CDR3 is 13 residues long. The CDR3 sequence: CATTGQPNQPQHF. The CDR3 coding sequence is TGTGCCACCACGGGACAGCCCAATCAGCCCCAGCATTTT.

V gene TRBV19 combines with J gene TRBJ1-3, with a tentative D call TRBD1 (5 bases). CDR1 is LNHDA and CDR2 is SQIVND in the germline V gene (reference sequence). Trimming shortened V by 3 bases and J by 4 bases, and 10 bases separated the two germline ends. This CDR3 contains 14 residues. DNA of the CDR3: TGTGCCAGTAGTATTGGGACGTTCGGAAACACCATATATTTT. It codes for CASSIGTFGNTIYF. Together with reference TRBV19 and TRBJ1-3, the CDR3 gives the full variable domain: DGGITQSPKYLFRKEGQNVTLSCEQNLNHDAMYWYRQDPGQGLRLIYYSQIVNDFQKGDIAEGYSVSREKKESFPLTVTSAQKNPTAFYLCASSIGTFGNTIYFGEGSWLTVV.

The genes are TRBV24-1 and TRBJ1-5; D gene ambiguous. The CDR3 spans 13 residues. Germline lookup yields CDR1 KGHDR and CDR2 SFDVKD. With 3 bases removed from V and 9 bases from J, the gap between germline ends came to 11 bases. The CDR3 loop is CATSDAGIGPQHF. The CDR3 coding sequence is TGTGCCACCAGTGATGCGGGAATAGGGCCCCAGCATTTT.

In its sample, this clonotype was seen a few times. The chain joins TRBV18 to TRBJ2-5; unclear D gene. The germline V gene encodes CDR1 KGHSH and CDR2 LQKENI. The CDR3 length is 12 residues. Trimming removed 2 bases from V and 4 bases from J, with 5 bases in between. CDR3 sequence (DNA): TGTGCCAGCTCACCAGTTGTAGAGACCCAGTACTTC. Translating it yields CASSPVVETQYF.

Many counts were recorded for this clonotype. The chain combines TRBV20-1 with TRBJ1-1; D gene unclear. The germline V gene encodes CDR1 DFQATT and CDR2 SNEGSKA (reference sequence). The CDR3 loop spans 14 amino acids. Between the trimmed V and J ends, which lost 3 bases and 4 bases, there was a span of 15 bases. In DNA form, the CDR3 reads TGCAGTGCTAGTGATGGGCACCGGGGCACTGAAGCTTTCTTT. It codes for CSASDGHRGTEAFF.

This clonotype was counted ten times or more. The V call is TRBV6-2 or TRBV6-3, the J call TRBJ2-5; 11 nucleotides agree with TRBD2. The V and J ends lost 2 bases and 2 bases, in that order; junction bases with no gene match: 4. This CDR3 is 16 amino acids long. Germline loops: CDR1 MNHEY, CDR2 SVGEGT. The CDR3 DNA is TGTGCCAGCAGTTACCCGACTAGCGGGACACAAGAGACCCAGTACTTC. It specifies CASSYPTSGTQETQYF.

This clonotype appeared a few times. The rearrangement joins TRBV7-9 to TRBJ2-1; D gene unclear. Germline values: CDR1 SEHNR, CDR2 FQNEAQ (reference sequence). CDR3 size: 13 residues. Trimming removed 3 bases from V and 9 bases from J, with 12 bases in between. CDR3 nucleotide sequence: TGTGCCAGCAGCTTCATAGATCTGGGTGAGCAGTTCTTC. This encodes CASSFIDLGEQFF.

This clonotype came up many times. The chain carries TRBV11-2 and TRBJ2-5; TRBD1 matches at 7 bases. From germline, CDR1 is SGHAT and CDR2 FQNNGV. V lost 5 bases, J lost 5 bases, and 5 bases stayed unmatched. The CDR3 has 13 amino acids. CDR3 nucleotides: TGTGCCAGCAGCGGACAGGCCGCGGAGACCCAGTACTTC. This translates into CASSGQAAETQYF.

This clonotype came up a few times. This chain connects TRBV6-4 to TRBJ1-2; 8 bases map to TRBD1. CDR3 length: 15 residues. J lost 6 bases, V lost 6 bases, and 12 bases had no gene match. The V gene's germline CDR1 is MRHNA and CDR2 SNTAGT. In DNA form, the CDR3 reads TGTGCCAGCAGCCCGACCCGGACAGGGAGAGATGGCTACACCTTC. This codes for CASSPTRTGRDGYTF.

This clonotype was observed many times. The rearrangement joins TRBV3-1 to TRBJ2-3; the D is unclear. The CDR3 runs 13 residues. V lost 4 bases and J lost 0, with 5 bases in between. Germline assignment: CDR1 LGHDT and CDR2 YNNKEL (reference sequence). Written as DNA, the CDR3 is TGTGCCAGCAGCCCCTCCAGCACAGATACGCAGTATTTT. This sequence encodes CASSPSSTDTQYF.

The V call is TRBV5-1, the J call TRBJ1-6; no clear D gene. The CDR3 loop spans 15 amino acids. V was trimmed by 0 bases and J by 7 bases, leaving 11 bases between them. The V gene's germline CDR1 is SGHRS and CDR2 YFSETQ. The CDR3 DNA is TGCGCCAGCAGCTTGGATGGGGTAGCCAATTCACCCCTCCACTTT. As protein: CASSLDGVANSPLHF.

The genes are TRBV6-1 and TRBJ1-5; perhaps TRBD1 as D (6 bases). The ends were cut back, 8 bases at V and 4 bases at J, with 9 bases in the middle. The CDR3 is 12 residues long. The germline V gene encodes CDR1 MNHNS and CDR2 SASEGT. Written as DNA, the CDR3 is TGTGCCAGCTACAGGGAGAATCAGCCCCAGCATTTT. The encoded protein is CASYRENQPQHF.

This chain uses TRBV5-6 with TRBJ2-1, with 11 bases that match TRBD2. CDR3 length equals 18 residues. J was trimmed by 0 bases and V by 2 bases; bases with no gene match: 7. From germline, CDR1 is SGHDT and CDR2 YYEEEE. The CDR3 DNA sequence: TGTGCCAGCAGCTTTCGGACTAGCGGGTTGAGCTCCTACAATGAGCAGTTCTTC. Its translation: CASSFRTSGLSSYNEQFF.

This clonotype has ten or more counts. The chain is built from TRBV12-3 or TRBV12-4 and TRBJ1-5; D not certain. This CDR3 region has 15 residues. Trimming pared 0 bases from V and 4 bases from J, leaving 10 bases between. This CDR3 reads CASSLAITDNQPQHF. As DNA, the CDR3 is TGTGCCAGCAGTTTAGCCATAACAGATAATCAGCCCCAGCATTTT.

In this sample, this clonotype turned up many times. The rearrangement links TRBV28 to TRBJ1-2; the match to TRBD1 covers 10 bases. The CDR3 sequence is 15 residues long. Germline-derived CDR1 and CDR2 are MDHEN and SYDVKM. V trimming: 5 bases; J trimming: 7 bases; junction bases outside the gene matches: 10. DNA for the CDR3: TGTGCCAGCAGTGACCGGGACAGGGGTTTGACTGGCTACACCTTC. Its translation: CASSDRDRGLTGYTF.

V gene TRBV18 combines with J gene TRBJ1-2; TRBD1 agrees at 8 bases. V was clipped by 4 bases and J by 8 bases; unmatched bases: 15. The CDR3 is made up of 16 amino acids. Germline V gene lookup returns CDR1 KGHSH and CDR2 LQKENI. CDR3: CASSRPGTGRTMGYTF. DNA for the CDR3: TGTGCCAGCTCACGACCTGGGACAGGAAGAACTATGGGCTACACCTTC.

This clonotype was seen repeatedly, ten times or more. This chain uses TRBV20-1 with TRBJ2-7; 9 bases agree with TRBD1. Germline CDR1 reads DFQATT; CDR2 reads SNEGSKA (reference sequence). The CDR3 has 14 amino acids. V gave up 3 bases and J gave up 4 bases; unmatched junction bases: 7. The chain's CDR3 is CSASVDRGTYEQYF. In DNA form, the CDR3 reads TGCAGTGCTAGTGTGGACAGGGGCACTTACGAGCAGTACTTC.

This clonotype was seen many times. The chain is built from TRBV11-2 and TRBJ2-1; D uncertain. Germline loops: CDR1 SGHAT, CDR2 FQNNGV. Trimming removed 3 bases from V and 10 bases from J, with 10 bases in between. The CDR3 covers 12 residues. In DNA form, the CDR3 reads TGTGCCAGCAGCTTCCGGAATGAGGAGCAGTTCTTC. As protein: CASSFRNEEQFF.

This clonotype was seen more than once but under ten times. The V gene is TRBV19, the J gene TRBJ2-5; the D is unclear. The CDR3 spans 14 residues. The V end lost 7 bases, the J end lost 7 bases, and 19 bases lay between the germline ends. Germline V gives CDR1 LNHDA, CDR2 SQIVND (reference sequence). The CDR3 reads CASTRNDRSVTQYF. The CDR3 DNA reads as TGTGCCAGTACTAGGAACGATCGAAGTGTGACCCAGTACTTC.

This clonotype appeared a few times. The chain couples TRBV27 to TRBJ1-5, with 8 bases aligning to TRBD1. V shed 3 bases and J 6 bases; nucleotides not matched to a gene: 19. This CDR3 is 19 amino acids long. Germline CDR1 is MNHEY and CDR2 is SMNVEV (reference sequence). CDR3 in DNA: TGTGCCAGCAGTTTGACCCATAGGAGGGGACAGGAATTCGGTCAGCCCCAGCATTTT. This encodes CASSLTHRRGQEFGQPQHF.

This clonotype was seen many times. This sequence joins TRBV7-8 and TRBJ2-3; maybe TRBD1 (5 bases). Germline loops: CDR1 SGHVS, CDR2 FQNEAQ. V dropped 5 bases and J dropped 4 bases, with 13 bases sitting between them. The CDR3 consists of 14 residues. In DNA, the CDR3 is TGTGCCAGCAGCCCGGCAGGGTCAGCAGATACGCAGTATTTT. This sequence encodes CASSPAGSADTQYF.

This clonotype showed up just a few times. The genes are TRBV28 and TRBJ2-4; a weak D match, TRBD1 (6 bases). The CDR3 consists of 17 residues. CDR1 is MDHEN and CDR2 is SYDVKM in the germline V gene. The V gene lost 1 base and the J gene lost 0 bases, with 13 bases spanning the gap. CDR3 loop: CASSLSTGLLAKNIQYF. CDR3 sequence (DNA): TGTGCCAGCAGTTTATCGACAGGATTATTAGCCAAAAACATTCAGTACTTC.